This T cell receptor beta chain was documented in a study of blood T cell repertoires in COVID-19. Study background: PBMCs, B-cell-depleted T cells, or T cells were the source of the cDNA or gDNA that made up the material.

In the original workflow: Amplifying reference gene primers gave estimates of nucleated cell counts. The assay was immunoSEQ multiplex PCR, and TCRdb's table has in-frame clones only and misses some. The V and J calls and clone size come from that table; D and trimming were worked out from the DNA. The sample holds approximately 120,000 clones, approximately 86% seen once. This CDR3 spans 17 amino acids. Losses at the gene ends were 3 bases for V and 0 bases for J; bases not matched to a gene: 7. CDR1 and CDR2 from the germline V gene are LNHDA and SQIVND (reference sequence). This sequence originates from a woman between 50 and 59 years old who had recovered from COVID-19. The chain carries TRBV19 and TRBJ1-3; 8 bases are shared with TRBD1. The sequencing input was peripheral blood. In DNA form, the CDR3 reads TGTGCCAGTAGTATTCCGGGACAGGCGTACTCTGGAAACACCATATATTTT. This gives the protein CASSIPGQAYSGNTIYF.